Listed below are T cell receptor beta chains from one sample, sequenced in a study of CD8 T cells in Susac syndrome. TCRdb fed the immunoSEQ multiplex PCR reads into MiXCR, producing one record per CDR3 protein. The sample consists of approximately 190,000 distinct CDR3 sequences, roughly 91% of them appearing once. Sequencing was performed on CD4+ T cells from PBMCs. These receptors all stem from a human donor with Susac syndrome. Both conserved end residues are part of each CDR3. D genes are given only for firm matches. A clone size is listed for some rows: how often the clone was seen (once, few, many), or a class if it is expanded.

D: TRBD2; V: TRBV2; J: TRBJ2-5; size: .; CDR3: CASRPVAGGSETQYF; DNA: TGTGCCAGCAGACCAGTGGCGGGGGGTTCGGAGACCCAGTACTTC
D: TRBD2; V: TRBV5-5; J: TRBJ2-3; size: .; CDR3: CASSLGGTSVTDTQYF; DNA: TGTGCCAGCAGCTTGGGCGGGACTAGCGTAACAGATACGCAGTATTTT
D: TRBD1; V: TRBV2; J: TRBJ1-1; size: .; CDR3: CASGPQGVPEAFF; DNA: TGTGCCAGCGGTCCACAGGGGGTCCCTGAAGCTTTCTTT
D: TRBD1; V: TRBV6-5; J: TRBJ2-5; size: .; CDR3: CASSYSGTGAQETQYF; DNA: TGTGCCAGCAGTTACTCCGGGACAGGGGCTCAAGAGACCCAGTACTTC
D: TRBD2; V: TRBV28; J: TRBJ2-1; size: .; CDR3: CASRGLGWGNEQFF; DNA: TGTGCCAGCAGGGGACTAGGCTGGGGGAATGAGCAGTTCTTC
D: TRBD1; V: TRBV9; J: TRBJ1-2; size: .; CDR3: CASSNRPGTEAYGYTF; DNA: TGTGCCAGCAGCAACCGCCCGGGGACAGAGGCCTATGGCTACACCTTC
D: TRBD1; V: TRBV19; J: TRBJ1-4; size: .; CDR3: CATTGTANEKLFF; DNA: TGTGCCACCACCGGGACAGCGAATGAAAAACTGTTTTTT
D: .; V: TRBV4-1; J: TRBJ1-5; size: .; CDR3: CASSQDEGPGNQPQHF; DNA: TGCGCCAGCAGCCAAGATGAGGGGCCGGGCAATCAGCCCCAGCATTTT
D: TRBD1; V: TRBV27; J: TRBJ1-1; size: once; CDR3: CASSTTGFRAFF; DNA: TGTGCCAGCAGTACGACAGGGTTTAGAGCTTTCTTT
D: TRBD2; V: TRBV7-2; J: TRBJ2-7; size: .; CDR3: CASSLDGRQRYEQYF; DNA: TGTGCCAGCAGCTTAGACGGGAGGCAACGCTACGAGCAGTACTTC
D: .; V: TRBV28; J: TRBJ1-5; size: .; CDR3: CASSLREPPQHF; DNA: TGTGCCAGCAGTTTACGGGAGCCGCCCCAGCATTTT
D: .; V: TRBV4-2; J: TRBJ2-2; size: .; CDR3: CASSQGPNTGELFF; DNA: TGTGCCAGCAGCCAGGGACCTAACACCGGGGAGCTGTTTTTT
D: TRBD2; V: TRBV28; J: TRBJ2-1; size: .; CDR3: CASSFLSGRVFF; DNA: TGTGCCAGCAGTTTTTTGTCCGGGAGGGTGTTCTTC
D: .; V: TRBV4-1; J: TRBJ1-2; size: .; CDR3: CASSQGPWSPYGYTF; DNA: TGCGCCAGCAGCCAAGGTCCGTGGAGCCCCTATGGCTACACCTTC
D: TRBD2; V: TRBV12-3/TRBV12-4; J: TRBJ2-7; size: .; CDR3: CASSKTSGGSSYEQYF; DNA: TGTGCCAGCAGTAAAACTAGCGGGGGGTCGTCCTACGAGCAGTACTTC
D: .; V: TRBV7-9; J: TRBJ2-3; size: .; CDR3: CASSAQRFAEGDTQYF; DNA: TGTGCCAGCAGCGCCCAACGTTTTGCCGAGGGGGATACGCAGTATTTT
D: .; V: TRBV7-2; J: TRBJ1-2; size: .; CDR3: CASSLAQGAGGYTF; DNA: TGTGCCAGCAGCTTAGCACAGGGCGCGGGTGGCTACACCTTC
D: .; V: TRBV20-1; J: TRBJ2-7; size: .; CDR3: CSARDLLDLYEQYF; DNA: TGCAGTGCTAGAGATCTACTAGATCTCTACGAGCAGTACTTC
D: TRBD1; V: TRBV12-3/TRBV12-4; J: TRBJ1-3; size: .; CDR3: CASTPQGASSGNTIYF; DNA: TGTGCCAGCACCCCCCAGGGGGCCTCCTCTGGAAACACCATATATTTT
D: TRBD2; V: TRBV5-1; J: TRBJ2-5; size: .; CDR3: CASSFSSGGPRETQYF; DNA: TGCGCCAGCAGCTTTAGTAGCGGGGGGCCGAGGGAGACCCAGTACTTC
D: .; V: TRBV14; J: TRBJ1-1; size: .; CDR3: CASSPKGGAEAFF; DNA: TGTGCCAGCAGCCCCAAAGGAGGCGCTGAAGCTTTCTTT
D: .; V: TRBV28; J: TRBJ2-2; size: few; CDR3: CASRDPRTGELFF; DNA: TGTGCCAGCCGCGACCCGAGGACCGGGGAGCTGTTTTTT
D: .; V: TRBV18; J: TRBJ1-2; size: .; CDR3: CASSPPAGGGNYGYTF; DNA: TGTGCCAGCTCACCACCGGCGGGGGGCGGGAACTATGGCTACACCTTC
D: TRBD1; V: TRBV19; J: TRBJ2-1; size: .; CDR3: CASSIVQGANNEQFF; DNA: TGTGCCAGTAGTATAGTACAGGGGGCCAACAATGAGCAGTTCTTC
D: .; V: TRBV7-2; J: TRBJ1-1; size: .; CDR3: CTDSKDSLNTEAFF; DNA: TGTACCGACAGCAAGGACAGTTTGAACACTGAAGCTTTCTTT
D: .; V: TRBV19; J: TRBJ1-1; size: .; CDR3: CASSIWAANTEAFF; DNA: TGTGCCAGTAGTATATGGGCCGCGAACACTGAAGCTTTCTTT
D: .; V: TRBV28; J: TRBJ2-3; size: .; CDR3: CASSLISTDTQYF; DNA: TGTGCCAGCAGTTTAATTAGCACAGATACGCAGTATTTT
D: TRBD2; V: TRBV6-1; J: TRBJ2-1; size: .; CDR3: CASSRLAGGFRLSYNEQFF; DNA: TGTGCCAGCAGTAGACTAGCGGGGGGGTTTCGACTCTCCTACAATGAGCAGTTCTTC
D: .; V: TRBV20-1; J: TRBJ2-1; size: .; CDR3: CSALPTYNEQFF; DNA: TGCAGTGCTCTCCCCACCTACAATGAGCAGTTCTTC
D: TRBD2; V: TRBV18; J: TRBJ2-1; size: .; CDR3: CASSPTSPYNEQFF; DNA: TGTGCCAGCTCACCGACTAGCCCCTACAATGAGCAGTTCTTC
D: .; V: TRBV19; J: TRBJ1-1; size: .; CDR3: CASSIVAVTTEAFF; DNA: TGTGCCAGTAGTATAGTCGCCGTCACGACTGAAGCTTTCTTT
D: TRBD1; V: TRBV24-1; J: TRBJ2-7; size: .; CDR3: CATNPGQGNEQYF; DNA: TGTGCCACCAATCCGGGACAGGGGAACGAGCAGTACTTC
D: TRBD1; V: TRBV28; J: TRBJ2-7; size: .; CDR3: CASSLGTVAYEQYF; DNA: TGTGCCAGCAGTTTAGGGACAGTTGCCTACGAGCAGTACTTC
D: TRBD2; V: TRBV7-3; J: TRBJ2-7; size: .; CDR3: CASSLRGGVYEQYF; DNA: TGTGCCAGCAGCTTAAGGGGGGGAGTCTACGAGCAGTACTTC
D: TRBD1; V: TRBV5-1; J: TRBJ2-5; size: few; CDR3: CASSSRDSSRTQYF; DNA: TGCGCCAGCAGCTCGAGGGACAGCTCTAGGACCCAGTACTTC
D: TRBD2; V: TRBV6-4; J: TRBJ2-1; size: .; CDR3: CASSAGGGNEQFF; DNA: TGTGCCAGCAGTGCGGGAGGGGGCAATGAGCAGTTCTTC
D: TRBD1; V: TRBV6-1; J: TRBJ1-2; size: .; CDR3: CASRFQGGFGYTF; DNA: TGTGCCAGCAGATTCCAGGGGGGGTTTGGCTACACCTTC
D: .; V: TRBV28; J: TRBJ2-3; size: .; CDR3: CAIIEGDTQYF; DNA: TGTGCCATTATAGAAGGGGATACGCAGTATTTT
D: TRBD1; V: TRBV7-9; J: TRBJ1-1; size: once; CDR3: CASSPRTGVRSTEAFF; DNA: TGTGCCAGCAGCCCACGGACAGGGGTTCGGAGTACTGAAGCTTTCTTT
D: .; V: TRBV14; J: TRBJ1-1; size: once; CDR3: CASSQGSLKDTEVFF; DNA: TGTGCCAGCAGCCAAGGCAGTCTGAAGGACACTGAAGTTTTCTTT
D: .; V: TRBV20-1; J: TRBJ1-1; size: .; CDR3: CSASIPTEAFF; DNA: TGCAGTGCTAGTATCCCCACTGAAGCTTTCTTT
D: .; V: TRBV5-1; J: TRBJ2-1; size: .; CDR3: CASSLGLAWNEQFF; DNA: TGCGCCAGCAGCTTGGGGTTAGCTTGGAATGAGCAGTTCTTC
D: .; V: TRBV4-1; J: TRBJ2-7; size: few; CDR3: CASSQDRYEQYF; DNA: TGCGCCAGCAGCCAAGATCGTTACGAGCAGTACTTC
D: .; V: TRBV11-3; J: TRBJ2-5; size: .; CDR3: CASSSVFQETQYF; DNA: TGTGCCAGCAGCTCCGTCTTCCAAGAGACCCAGTACTTC
D: .; V: TRBV5-1; J: TRBJ2-1; size: .; CDR3: CASRVALSYNEQFF; DNA: TGCGCCAGCAGGGTAGCCCTTTCCTACAATGAGCAGTTCTTC
D: .; V: TRBV9; J: TRBJ1-5; size: few; CDR3: CASSDGSNQPQHF; DNA: TGTGCCAGCAGCGACGGAAGCAATCAGCCCCAGCATTTT
D: .; V: TRBV18; J: TRBJ2-3; size: .; CDR3: CASSTYRQGNTDTQYF; DNA: TGTGCCAGCTCGACATACCGGCAGGGAAACACAGATACGCAGTATTTT
D: TRBD1; V: TRBV7-9; J: TRBJ1-1; size: .; CDR3: CASSQRQGRNTEAFF; DNA: TGTGCCAGCAGCCAACGACAGGGGAGGAACACTGAAGCTTTCTTT
D: .; V: TRBV5-1; J: TRBJ2-1; size: few; CDR3: CASSFSRFNEQFF; DNA: TGCGCCAGCAGCTTCTCCCGGTTCAATGAGCAGTTCTTC
D: .; V: TRBV27; J: TRBJ1-1; size: .; CDR3: CASSPPPVLLGGSTAFF; DNA: TGTGCCAGCAGTCCCCCCCCTGTTCTTCTTGGCGGGTCCACAGCTTTCTTT
D: .; V: TRBV21-1; J: TRBJ2-2; size: .; CDR3: CASSKAPGNTGELFF; DNA: TGTGCCAGCAGCAAAGCACCGGGGAACACCGGGGAGCTGTTTTTT
D: TRBD1; V: TRBV12-3/TRBV12-4; J: TRBJ1-2; size: .; CDR3: CASSSNRGYGYTF; DNA: TGTGCCAGCAGTTCGAACAGGGGTTATGGCTACACCTTC
D: .; V: TRBV3-1; J: TRBJ1-2; size: .; CDR3: CASSQEGSDGYTF; DNA: TGTGCCAGCAGCCAAGAAGGATCAGATGGCTACACCTTC